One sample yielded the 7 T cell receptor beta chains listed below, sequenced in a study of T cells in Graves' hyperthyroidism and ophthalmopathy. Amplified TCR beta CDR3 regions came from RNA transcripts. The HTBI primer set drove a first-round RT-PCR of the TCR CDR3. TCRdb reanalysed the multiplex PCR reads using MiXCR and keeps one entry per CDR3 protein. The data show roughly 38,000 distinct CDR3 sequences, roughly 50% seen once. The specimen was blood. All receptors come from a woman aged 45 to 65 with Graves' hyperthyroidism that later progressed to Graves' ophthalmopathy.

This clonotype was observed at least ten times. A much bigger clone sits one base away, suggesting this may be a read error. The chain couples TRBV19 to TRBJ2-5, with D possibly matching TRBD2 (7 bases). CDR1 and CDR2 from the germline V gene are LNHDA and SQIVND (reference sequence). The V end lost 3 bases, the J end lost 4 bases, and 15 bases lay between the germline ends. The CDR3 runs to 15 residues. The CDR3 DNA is TGTGCCAGTAGTATTGGGGGGGGGGCACGAGAGACCCAGTACTTC. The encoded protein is CASSIGGGARETQYF. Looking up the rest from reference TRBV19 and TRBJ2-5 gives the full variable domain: DGGITQSPKYLFRKEGQNVTLSCEQNLNHDAMYWYRQDPGQGLRLIYYSQIVNDFQKGDIAEGYSVSREKKESFPLTVTSAQKNPTAFYLCASSIGGGARETQYFGPGTRLLVL.

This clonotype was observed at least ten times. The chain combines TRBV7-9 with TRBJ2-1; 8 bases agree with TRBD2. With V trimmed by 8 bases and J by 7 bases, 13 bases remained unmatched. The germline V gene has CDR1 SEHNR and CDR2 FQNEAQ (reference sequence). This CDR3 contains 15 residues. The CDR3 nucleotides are TGTGCCAGCTCGCCGCCGGGAGGGCCACGGAATGAGCAGTTCTTC. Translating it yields CASSPPGGPRNEQFF.

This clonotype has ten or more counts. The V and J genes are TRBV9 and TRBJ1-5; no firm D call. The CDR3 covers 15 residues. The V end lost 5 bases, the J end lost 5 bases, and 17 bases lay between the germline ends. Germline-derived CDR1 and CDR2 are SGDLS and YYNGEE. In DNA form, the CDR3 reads TGTGCCAGCAGTAAAGGACCGTCAGGCGATCAGCCCCAGCATTTT. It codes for CASSKGPSGDQPQHF.

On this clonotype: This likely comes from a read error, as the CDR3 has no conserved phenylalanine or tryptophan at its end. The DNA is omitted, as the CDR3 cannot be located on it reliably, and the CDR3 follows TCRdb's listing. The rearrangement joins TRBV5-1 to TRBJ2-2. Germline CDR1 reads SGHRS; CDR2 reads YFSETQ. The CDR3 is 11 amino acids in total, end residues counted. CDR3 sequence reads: CASSFGHSLSR.

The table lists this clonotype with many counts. CDR3 sequence: CASSQGTGVLGNTIYF. DNA for the CDR3: TGCGCCAGCAGCCAAGGGACAGGGGTTTTGGGAAACACCATATATTTT. The V call is TRBV4-3, the J call TRBJ1-3; 9 nucleotides match TRBD1. Trimming removed 1 base from V and 4 bases from J; junction bases left unmatched: 5. This CDR3 contains 16 residues. Germline values: CDR1 LGHNA, CDR2 YSLEER.

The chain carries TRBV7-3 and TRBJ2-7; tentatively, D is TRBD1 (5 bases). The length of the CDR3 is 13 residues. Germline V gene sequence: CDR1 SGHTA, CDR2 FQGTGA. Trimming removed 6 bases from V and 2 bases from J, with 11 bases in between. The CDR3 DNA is TGTGCCAGCAGTTACCTACAGGCCTACGAGCAGTACTTC. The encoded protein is CASSYLQAYEQYF.

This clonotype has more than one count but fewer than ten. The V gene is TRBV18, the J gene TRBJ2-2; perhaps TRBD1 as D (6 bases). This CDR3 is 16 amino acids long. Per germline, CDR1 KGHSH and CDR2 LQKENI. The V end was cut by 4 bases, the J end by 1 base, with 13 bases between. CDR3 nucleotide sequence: TGTGCCAGCTCACTACTATCGGACAGGAACACCGGGGAGCTGTTTTTT. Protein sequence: CASSLLSDRNTGELFF.